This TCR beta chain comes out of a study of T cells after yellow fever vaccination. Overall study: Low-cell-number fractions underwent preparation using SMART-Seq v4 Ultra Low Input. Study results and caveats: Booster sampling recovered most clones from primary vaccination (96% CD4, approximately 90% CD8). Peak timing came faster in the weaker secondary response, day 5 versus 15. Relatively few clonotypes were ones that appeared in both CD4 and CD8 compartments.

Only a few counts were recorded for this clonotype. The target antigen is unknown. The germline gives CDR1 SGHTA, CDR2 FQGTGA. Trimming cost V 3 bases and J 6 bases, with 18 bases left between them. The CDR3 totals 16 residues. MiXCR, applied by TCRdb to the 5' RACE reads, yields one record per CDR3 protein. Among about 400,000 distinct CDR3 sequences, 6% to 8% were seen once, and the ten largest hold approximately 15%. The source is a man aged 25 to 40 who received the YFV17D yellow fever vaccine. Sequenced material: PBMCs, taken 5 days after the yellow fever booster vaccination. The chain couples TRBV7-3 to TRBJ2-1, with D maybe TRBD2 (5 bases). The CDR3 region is CASSLIAPQVGNEQFF. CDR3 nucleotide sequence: TGTGCCAGCAGCTTGATAGCGCCCCAAGTCGGCAATGAGCAGTTCTTC. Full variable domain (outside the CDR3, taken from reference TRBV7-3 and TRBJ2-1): GAGVSQTPSNKVTEKGKYVELRCDPISGHTALYWYRQSLGQGPEFLIYFQGTGAADDSGLPNDRFFAVRPEGSVSTLKIQRTERGDSAVYLCASSLIAPQVGNEQFFGPGTRLTVL.